A single sample is the source of the 12 T cell receptor beta chains below, sequenced in a study of response to subunit inactivated influenza vaccine. TCRdb passed the RT-PCR reads through MiXCR, listing each CDR3 protein once. This table has about 170,000 distinct CDR3 sequences, approximately 12% appearing once. The same specimen was also included in a second study, on T cells expressing NK-cell markers. From that second work: 5'RACE template switching with UMIs generated TCR beta cDNA.

This sample comprised CD8+ T cells sorted from PBMCs, obtained 12 days after vaccination. Receptor source: a man in his fifties who received an inactivated influenza vaccine.

The chain links TRBV14 to TRBJ2-7; 7 nucleotides match TRBD1. Trimming removed 4 bases from V and 7 bases from J; junction bases left unmatched: 4. The V gene's germline CDR1 is SGHDN and CDR2 FVKESK. The CDR3 runs to 12 residues. CDR3 sequence (DNA): TGTGCCAGCAGCCCGGACAGGTTGGAGCAGTACTTC. Its protein is CASSPDRLEQYF. Looking up the rest from reference TRBV14 and TRBJ2-7 gives the full variable domain: EAGVTQFPSHSVIEKGQTVTLRCDPISGHDNLYWYRRVMGKEIKFLLHFVKESKQDESGMPNNRFLAERTGGTYSTLKVQPAELEDSGVYFCASSPDRLEQYFGPGTRLTVT.

The chain has TRBV4-1 and TRBJ2-1; either TRBD1 or TRBD2 may supply D (6 bases each). Germline CDR1 and CDR2: MGHRA and YSYEKL. This CDR3 is 14 amino acids long. V was cut by 0 bases and J by 10 bases, with 13 bases left in between. The CDR3 region has the DNA TGCGCCAGCAGCCAAGATTGGGGGGCCAGGGAGCAGTTCTTC. Translation gives CASSQDWGAREQFF.

This clonotype was seen only a few times. The chain employs TRBV5-1 and TRBJ2-1; possibly TRBD2 for D (5 bases). CDR1 is SGHRS and CDR2 is YFSETQ in the germline V gene. Trimming cost V 0 bases and J 3 bases, with 10 bases left between them. This CDR3 comprises 15 residues. The CDR3 DNA sequence: TGCGCCAGCAGCTTGGACGAGCGGCTCTACAATGAGCAGTTCTTC. It codes for CASSLDERLYNEQFF.

This clonotype was seen more than once but under ten times. V and J are TRBV10-3 and TRBJ2-7; 7 nucleotides line up with TRBD2. The CDR3 has 20 residues. The trim removed 0 bases at V and 1 base at J, leaving 18 bases unmatched. Germline CDR1 and CDR2: ENHRY and SYGVKD. CDR3 in DNA: TGTGCCATCAGTGAGTCCCTTTCGGGGGGAATGGACGTGGGGTCCTACGAGCAGTACTTC. It specifies CAISESLSGGMDVGSYEQYF.

This clonotype was seen more than once but under ten times. The genes are TRBV4-2 and TRBJ2-7; TRBD1 matches at 7 bases. CDR3 length equals 14 residues. Losses at the gene ends were 3 bases for V and 2 bases for J; bases not matched to a gene: 4. The germline V gene has CDR1 LGHNA and CDR2 YNFKEQ. CDR3 sequence: CASSQGQSTYEQYF. CDR3 in DNA: TGTGCCAGCAGCCAGGGACAGAGCACCTACGAGCAGTACTTC.

The J gene is TRBJ2-5, the V gene TRBV4-3; tentatively, D is TRBD1 or TRBD2 (5 bases each). Germline assignment: CDR1 LGHNA and CDR2 YSLEER. The CDR3 is made up of 15 amino acids. V dropped 1 base and J dropped 2 bases, with 11 bases sitting between them. The CDR3 sequence is CASSQGGTLQETQYF. The CDR3 DNA sequence: TGCGCCAGCAGCCAAGGGGGGACCCTTCAAGAGACCCAGTACTTC.

This clonotype was found many times. This sequence joins TRBV3-1 and TRBJ1-4; D call uncertain. Trimming took off 8 bases at V and 5 bases at J, with 18 bases between the two ends. The CDR3 totals 15 residues. Germline V lookup: CDR1 LGHDT, CDR2 YNNKEL (reference sequence). CDR3 nucleotide sequence: TGTGCCAGCGGCCCAGGAGAGCTGGGGAATGAAAAACTGTTTTTT. Translation gives CASGPGELGNEKLFF. Based on the CDR3 plus reference TRBV3-1 and TRBJ1-4, the full variable domain is DTAVSQTPKYLVTQMGNDKSIKCEQNLGHDTMYWYKQDSKKFLKIMFSYNNKELIINETVPNRFSPKSPDKAHLNLHINSLELGDSAVYFCASGPGELGNEKLFFGSGTQLSVL.

This clonotype has a handful of counts. V gene TRBV6-2 or TRBV6-3 combines with J gene TRBJ2-5; D not certain. The germline V and J ends were trimmed by 4 bases and 2 bases, with 14 bases remaining between them. The V gene's germline CDR1 is MNHEY and CDR2 SVGEGT. CDR3 size: 15 residues. For the CDR3, the DNA is TGTGCCAGCAGTTTACTCCTCGACGGTCAAGAGACCCAGTACTTC. Amino acids: CASSLLLDGQETQYF.

In its sample, this clonotype was seen a few times. The CDR3 region has the DNA TGTGCCAGCAGTTTTGCCTGGGGACAGGGAGCTTTCTTT. Protein product: CASSFAWGQGAFF. J is TRBJ1-1 and V is TRBV12-3 or TRBV12-4, with TRBD1 matching 9 bases. CDR3 length equals 13 residues. Germline trimming cut 3 bases from V and 10 bases from J; bases unmatched to any gene: 6.

This clonotype was detected a few times. The chain couples TRBV7-9 to TRBJ1-1; D unclear. Trimming shortened V by 5 bases and J by 5 bases, and 9 bases separated the two germline ends. CDR1 is SEHNR and CDR2 is FQNEAQ in the germline V gene (reference sequence). This CDR3 contains 12 residues. DNA for the CDR3: TGTGCCAGCAGCGATGGGATGACTGAAGCTTTCTTT. Translated, it gives CASSDGMTEAFF.

This clonotype was detected many times. This CDR3 is CASRGGRDEQFF. The DNA for the CDR3 is TGTGCCAGCAGGGGAGGGAGGGATGAGCAGTTCTTC. The chain joins TRBV7-9 to TRBJ2-1; 7 bases fit TRBD2. CDR1 and CDR2 from the germline V gene are SEHNR and FQNEAQ (reference sequence). The junction had 4 bases not matched to a gene; V was cut back by 6 bases and J by 8 bases. The CDR3 runs 12 residues.

This chain connects TRBV12-3 or TRBV12-4 to TRBJ1-2; D gene unclear. Between the trimmed V and J ends, which lost 3 bases and 8 bases, there was a span of 13 bases. CDR3 length: 13 residues. The CDR3 loop is CASSFTFRYGYTF. The DNA for the CDR3 is TGTGCCAGCAGTTTTACGTTTCGGTACGGCTACACCTTC.